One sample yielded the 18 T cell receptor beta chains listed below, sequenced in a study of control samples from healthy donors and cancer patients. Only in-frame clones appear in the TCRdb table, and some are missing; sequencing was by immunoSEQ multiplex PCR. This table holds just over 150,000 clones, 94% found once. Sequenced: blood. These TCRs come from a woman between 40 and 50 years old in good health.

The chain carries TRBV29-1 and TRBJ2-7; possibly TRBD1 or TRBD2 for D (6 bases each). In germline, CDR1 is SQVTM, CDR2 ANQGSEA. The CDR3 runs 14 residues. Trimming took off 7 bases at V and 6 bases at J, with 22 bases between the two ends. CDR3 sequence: CSAQVGFRGLEQYF. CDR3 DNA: TGCAGCGCTCAGGTAGGGTTTCGGGGGCTCGAGCAGTACTTC.

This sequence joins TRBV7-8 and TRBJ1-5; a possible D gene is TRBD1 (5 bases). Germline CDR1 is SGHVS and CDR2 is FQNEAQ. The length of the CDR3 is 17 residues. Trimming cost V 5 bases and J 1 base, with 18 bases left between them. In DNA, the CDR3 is TGTGCCAGCAGCCCGACCGGGACTCGCGCAAGCAATCAGCCCCAGCATTTT. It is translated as CASSPTGTRASNQPQHF.

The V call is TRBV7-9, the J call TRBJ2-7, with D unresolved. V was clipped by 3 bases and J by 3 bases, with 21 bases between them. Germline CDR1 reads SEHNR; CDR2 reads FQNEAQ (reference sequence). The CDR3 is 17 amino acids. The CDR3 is CASSFGRYREGNYEQYF. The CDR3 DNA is TGTGCCAGCAGCTTCGGTCGTTATAGGGAAGGAAACTACGAGCAGTACTTC. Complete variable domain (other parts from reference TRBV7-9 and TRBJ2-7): DTGVSQNPRHKITKRGQNVTFRCDPISEHNRLYWYRQTLGQGPEFLTYFQNEAQLEKSRLLSDRFSAERPKGSFSTLEIQRTEQGDSAMYLCASSFGRYREGNYEQYFGPGTRLTVT.

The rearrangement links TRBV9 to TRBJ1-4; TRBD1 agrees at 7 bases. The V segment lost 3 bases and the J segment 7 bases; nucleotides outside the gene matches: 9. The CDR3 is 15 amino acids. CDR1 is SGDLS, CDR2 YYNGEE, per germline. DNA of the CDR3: TGTGCCAGCAGCGCCGGGGACAGTGGGATTGAAAAACTGTTTTTT. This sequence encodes CASSAGDSGIEKLFF.

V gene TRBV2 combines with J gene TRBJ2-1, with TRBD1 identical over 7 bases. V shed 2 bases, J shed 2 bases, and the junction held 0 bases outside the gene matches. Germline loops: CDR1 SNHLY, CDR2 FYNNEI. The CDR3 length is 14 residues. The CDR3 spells CASSEQGAYNEQFF. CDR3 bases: TGTGCCAGCAGTGAACAGGGGGCCTACAATGAGCAGTTCTTC.

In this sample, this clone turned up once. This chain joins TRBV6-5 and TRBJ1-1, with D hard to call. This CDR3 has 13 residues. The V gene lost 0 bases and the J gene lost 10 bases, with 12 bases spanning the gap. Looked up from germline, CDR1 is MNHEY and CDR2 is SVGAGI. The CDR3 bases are TGTGCCAGCAGTTACTCCTCTGGGGTGTCAGCTTTCTTT. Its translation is CASSYSSGVSAFF.

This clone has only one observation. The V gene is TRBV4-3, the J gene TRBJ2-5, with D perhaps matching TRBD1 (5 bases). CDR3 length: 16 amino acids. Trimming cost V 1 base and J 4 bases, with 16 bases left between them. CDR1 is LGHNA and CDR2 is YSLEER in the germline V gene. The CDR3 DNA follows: TGCGCCAGCAGCCAAGCGGCGGCAGGGAATAGAGAGACCCAGTACTTC. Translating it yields CASSQAAAGNRETQYF.

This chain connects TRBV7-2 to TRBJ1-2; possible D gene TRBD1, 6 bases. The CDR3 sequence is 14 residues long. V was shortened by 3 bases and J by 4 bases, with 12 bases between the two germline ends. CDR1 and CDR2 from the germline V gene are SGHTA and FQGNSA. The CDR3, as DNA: TGTGCCAGCAGCTTTTCCCGGGACACCTATGGCTACACCTTC. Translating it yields CASSFSRDTYGYTF.

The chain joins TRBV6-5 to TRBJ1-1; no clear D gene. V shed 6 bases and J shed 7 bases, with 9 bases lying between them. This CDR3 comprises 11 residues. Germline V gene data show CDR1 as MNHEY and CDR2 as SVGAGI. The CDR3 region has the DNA TGTGCCAGCAGGGGAACCCTTGAAGCTTTCTTT. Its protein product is CASRGTLEAFF.

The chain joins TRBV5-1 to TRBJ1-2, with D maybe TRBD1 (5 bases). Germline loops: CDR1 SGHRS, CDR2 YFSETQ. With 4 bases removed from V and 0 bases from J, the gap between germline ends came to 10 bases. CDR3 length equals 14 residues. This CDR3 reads CASSPQGANYGYTF. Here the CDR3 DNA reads TGCGCCAGCAGCCCCCAGGGAGCTAACTATGGCTACACCTTC.

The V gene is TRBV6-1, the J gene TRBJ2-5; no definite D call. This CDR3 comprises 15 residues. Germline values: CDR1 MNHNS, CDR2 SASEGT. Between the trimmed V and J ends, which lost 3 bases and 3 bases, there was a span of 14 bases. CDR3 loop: CASSDRALVEETQYF. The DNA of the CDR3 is TGTGCCAGCAGTGATCGGGCCTTGGTAGAAGAGACCCAGTACTTC.

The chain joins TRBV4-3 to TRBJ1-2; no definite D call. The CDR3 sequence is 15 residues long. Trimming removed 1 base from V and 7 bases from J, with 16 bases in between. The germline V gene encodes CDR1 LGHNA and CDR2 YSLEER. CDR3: CASSQARAHRPGYTF. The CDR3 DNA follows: TGCGCCAGCAGCCAAGCCCGGGCGCATCGCCCTGGCTACACCTTC.

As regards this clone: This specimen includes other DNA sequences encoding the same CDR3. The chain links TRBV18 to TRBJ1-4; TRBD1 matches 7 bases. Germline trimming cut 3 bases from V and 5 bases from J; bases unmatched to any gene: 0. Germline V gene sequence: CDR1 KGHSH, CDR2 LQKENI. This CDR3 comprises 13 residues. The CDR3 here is CASSPDRNEKLFF. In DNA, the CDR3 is TGTGCCAGCTCACCGGACAGGAATGAAAAACTGTTTTTT.

CDR3 loop: CATSRFPRDRTTDTQYF. The CDR3 nucleotides are TGTGCCACCAGCAGATTCCCCAGAGACAGGACCACAGATACGCAGTATTTT. The chain joins TRBV15 to TRBJ2-3; D might be TRBD1 (6 bases). Germline CDR1 reads LNHNV; CDR2 reads YYDKDF (reference sequence). CDR3 length equals 17 residues. Trimming stripped 2 bases from V and 2 bases from J, with 17 bases between.

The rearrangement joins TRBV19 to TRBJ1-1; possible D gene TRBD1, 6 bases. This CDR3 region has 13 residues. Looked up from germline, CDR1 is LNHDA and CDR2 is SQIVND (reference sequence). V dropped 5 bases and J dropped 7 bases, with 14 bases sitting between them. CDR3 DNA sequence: TGTGCCAGTAGTGTTCAACAGGGTGGTGAAGCTTTCTTT. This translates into CASSVQQGGEAFF.

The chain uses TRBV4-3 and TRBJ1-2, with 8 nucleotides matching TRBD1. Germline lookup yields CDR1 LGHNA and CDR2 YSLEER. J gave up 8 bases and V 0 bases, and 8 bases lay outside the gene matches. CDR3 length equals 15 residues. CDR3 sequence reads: CASSQDAGGAGGYTF. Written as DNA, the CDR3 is TGCGCCAGCAGCCAAGATGCAGGGGGCGCGGGAGGCTACACCTTC.

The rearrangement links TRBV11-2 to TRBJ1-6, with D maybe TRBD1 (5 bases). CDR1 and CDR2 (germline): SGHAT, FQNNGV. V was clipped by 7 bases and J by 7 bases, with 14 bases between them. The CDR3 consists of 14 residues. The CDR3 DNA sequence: TGTGCCAGCAACAACCGGGACGCAAATTCACCCCTCCACTTT. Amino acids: CASNNRDANSPLHF.

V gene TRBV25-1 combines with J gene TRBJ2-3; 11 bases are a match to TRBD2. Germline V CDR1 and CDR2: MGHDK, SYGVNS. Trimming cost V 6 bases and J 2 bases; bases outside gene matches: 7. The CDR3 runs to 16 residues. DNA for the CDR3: TGTGCCAGCAGGTACGGGACTAGCGGAAACACAGATACGCAGTATTTT. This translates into CASRYGTSGNTDTQYF.